This T cell receptor gamma chain was obtained from a study of gamma delta lymphoproliferative disorders and STAT genes. Study-level background: Each gamma-chain library started from at least 50 ng of genomic DNA, using the LymphoTrack Dx TCRG Assay. For the delta chain, EuroClonality-NGS standard procedure was applied. Study results and limitations: Nearly all major patient gamma and delta clonotypes were public. Patient gamma repertoires clustered apart from healthy controls; delta did not.

TCRdb re-processed the multiplex PCR reads using CATT. The sample lists nearly 800 gamma-chain clones, 9% to 15% occurring once. Sequencing used genomic DNA taken from PBMCs of patients and controls. Judged by abundance, this clone is medium-sized (0.01 to 0.1%). Its antigen is not known. The DNA is left out, because the CDR3 cannot be placed on it with certainty; the CDR3 is given as TCRdb lists it. The CDR3 contains 16 residues when both ends are counted. The sequencing input was blood. The V segment is TRGV11, and no J call was made. TRGV11 falls under the ORF class, with uncertain function. This TCR was recovered from a human donor in good health. The CDR3 spells CTTVPAGLPWNYKKLF.